These 21 T cell receptor beta chains originate from one sample sequenced in a study of graft-versus-host responses after intestinal transplantation. TCRdb's table, derived via immunoSEQ multiplex PCR, lists solely in-frame clones and lacks some. The profile shows about 43,000 clones, roughly 95% of them singletons. The specimen was PBMCs, collected about 350 days after intestinal transplant. The origin of the receptors is a human patient who received an intestinal transplant, so some T cells may come from the graft donor.

The chain couples TRBV6-5 to TRBJ2-2, with D unclear. CDR1 and CDR2 from the germline V gene are MNHEY and SVGAGI. V lost 8 bases, J lost 6 bases, and 13 bases lay in between. CDR3 length: 13 amino acids. This CDR3 reads CASSPGRSGELFF. Written as DNA, the CDR3 is TGTGCCAGCTCGCCGGGCCGATCCGGGGAGCTGTTTTTT.

This clone has only one observation. The genes are TRBV4-2 and TRBJ2-2; D might be TRBD2 (5 bases). Germline CDR1 is LGHNA and CDR2 is YNFKEQ. V shed 2 bases and J shed 5 bases, with 9 bases lying between them. This CDR3 has 14 amino acids. Here the CDR3 reads CASSQMEETGELFF. Written as DNA, the CDR3 is TGTGCCAGCAGCCAAATGGAGGAGACCGGGGAGCTGTTTTTT.

The chain employs TRBV6-6 and TRBJ2-2; a possible D gene is TRBD1 (6 bases). This CDR3 is 12 amino acids long. Trimming stripped 6 bases from V and 7 bases from J, with 9 bases between. CDR1 and CDR2 from the germline V gene are MNHNY and SVGAGI (reference sequence). CDR3 in amino acids: CASRLQGGELFF. The CDR3 DNA sequence: TGTGCCAGCAGACTACAGGGCGGGGAGCTGTTTTTT.

The V gene is TRBV7-9, the J gene TRBJ1-2, with TRBD1 as a possible D gene (5 bases). The ends were cut back, 5 bases at V and 6 bases at J, with 19 bases in the middle. Germline lookup yields CDR1 SEHNR and CDR2 FQNEAQ (reference sequence). This CDR3 has 15 amino acids. The CDR3 loop is CASSPGGAVWDGYTF. The DNA of the CDR3 is TGTGCCAGCAGCCCCGGTGGGGCAGTTTGGGATGGCTACACCTTC. Full variable domain (missing parts from reference TRBV7-9 and TRBJ1-2): DTGVSQNPRHKITKRGQNVTFRCDPISEHNRLYWYRQTLGQGPEFLTYFQNEAQLEKSRLLSDRFSAERPKGSFSTLEIQRTEQGDSAMYLCASSPGGAVWDGYTFGSGTRLTVV.

The chain employs TRBV6-5 and TRBJ2-7; 9 bases are shared with TRBD2. Per the germline V gene, CDR1 is MNHEY and CDR2 is SVGAGI. V gave up 0 bases and J gave up 3 bases; unmatched junction bases: 6. This CDR3 comprises 16 residues. CDR3 DNA: TGTGCCAGCAGTTACTCGCAGAGCGGGGGGAACTACGAGCAGTACTTC. This translates into CASSYSQSGGNYEQYF.

This clone showed up just once. V usage is TRBV7-2 and J usage is TRBJ2-5; 11 bases align to TRBD2. The last part of the DNA fits TRBJ2-7 better; the J call may be wrong. The CDR3 runs 16 residues. Germline CDR1 SGHTA, CDR2 FQGNSA. The CDR3 loop reads CASSLPTGTSGYEQYF. In nucleotides, the CDR3 is TGTGCCAGCAGCTTACCCACCGGGACTAGCGGATACGAGCAGTACTTC.

The chain employs TRBV18 and TRBJ2-5, with D maybe TRBD1 (6 bases). V was trimmed by 0 bases and J by 2 bases, leaving 10 bases between them. The CDR3 length is 15 residues. Germline V gives CDR1 KGHSH, CDR2 LQKENI. CDR3 nucleotides: TGTGCCAGCTCACCACCTAACAGGGTGCAAGAGACCCAGTACTTC. Its translation is CASSPPNRVQETQYF.

This chain uses TRBV5-4 with TRBJ1-6, with a weak D call TRBD1 (6 bases). Trimming removed 0 bases from V and 9 bases from J, with 13 bases in between. Germline loops: CDR1 SGHNT, CDR2 YYREEE (reference sequence). This CDR3 is built from 15 residues. CDR3 amino acids: CASSLVPGDRSPLHF. CDR3 DNA: TGTGCCAGCAGCTTGGTCCCAGGGGACCGTTCACCCCTCCACTTT. The full variable domain, in which reference TRBV5-4 and TRBJ1-6 provide the parts outside the CDR3, is ETGVTQSPTHLIKTRGQQVTLRCSSQSGHNTVSWYQQALGQGPQFIFQYYREEENGRGNFPPRFSGLQFPNYSSELNVNALELDDSALYLCASSLVPGDRSPLHFGNGTRLTVT.

The rearrangement joins TRBV7-6 to TRBJ2-7; 9 bases map to TRBD1. Germline CDR1 SGHVS, CDR2 FNYEAQ. The CDR3 spans 17 residues. J was trimmed by 0 bases and V by 5 bases; bases with no gene match: 11. Here the CDR3 DNA reads TGTGCCAGCAGCGCGCGCTCCGGGACAGGGAGCTCCTACGAGCAGTACTTC. Its translation is CASSARSGTGSSYEQYF.

The chain uses TRBV18 and TRBJ1-1, with D possibly TRBD1 on 6 matching bases. The CDR3 loop spans 14 amino acids. V lost 3 bases and J lost 5, with 13 bases in between. Germline CDR1 is KGHSH and CDR2 is LQKENI. CDR3 region: CASSPRTERTEAFF. In DNA, the CDR3 is TGTGCCAGCTCACCGAGGACAGAAAGGACTGAAGCTTTCTTT. The full variable domain, its missing parts supplied by reference TRBV18 and TRBJ1-1, is NAGVMQNPRHLVRRRGQEARLRCSPMKGHSHVYWYRQLPEEGLKFMVYLQKENIIDESGMPKERFSAEFPKEGPSILRIQQVVRGDSAAYFCASSPRTERTEAFFGQGTRLTVV.

Written as DNA, the CDR3 is TGCGCCAGCAGCTTGGAACAGGTGTGGATGAACACTGAAGCTTTCTTT. Residues: CASSLEQVWMNTEAFF. This chain links TRBV5-1 with TRBJ1-1, with D maybe TRBD1 (5 bases). The germline V gene has CDR1 SGHRS and CDR2 YFSETQ. This CDR3 is 16 amino acids long. Trimming stripped 0 bases from V and 0 bases from J, with 12 bases between.

This chain links TRBV6-5 with TRBJ2-3; a possible D gene is TRBD2 (5 bases). Germline CDR1 is MNHEY and CDR2 is SVGAGI. CDR3 size: 14 residues. V gave up 2 bases and J gave up 6 bases, with 12 bases separating them. CDR3 residues: CASSYEGSRDTQYF. The CDR3 DNA follows: TGTGCCAGCAGTTACGAGGGCTCCCGTGATACGCAGTATTTT.

V usage is TRBV9 and J usage is TRBJ1-1; D might be TRBD1 (6 bases). The CDR3 has 15 amino acids. In germline, CDR1 is SGDLS, CDR2 YYNGEE. V lost 1 base, J lost 7 bases, and 17 bases lay in between. CDR3: CASSVSPTGTLEAFF. The CDR3 DNA follows: TGTGCCAGCAGCGTATCCCCTACAGGGACCCTTGAAGCTTTCTTT.

The chain employs TRBV15 and TRBJ2-2, with D possibly matching TRBD1 (6 bases). Germline V lookup: CDR1 LNHNV, CDR2 YYDKDF (reference sequence). V gave up 0 bases and J gave up 6 bases, with 11 bases separating them. The CDR3 covers 15 residues. In DNA form, the CDR3 reads TGTGCCACCAGCAGAGAAACACAGGGTGCCGGGGAGCTGTTTTTT. Amino acid sequence: CATSRETQGAGELFF.

The rearrangement links TRBV5-1 to TRBJ2-5; a weak D match, TRBD1 (5 bases). Trimming stripped 2 bases from V and 4 bases from J, with 21 bases between. This CDR3 is built from 17 residues. The V gene's germline CDR1 is SGHRS and CDR2 YFSETQ. CDR3 DNA: TGCGCCAGCAGCTTATATGACAGTGCGGTTGAAAGAGAGACCCAGTACTTC. It is translated as CASSLYDSAVERETQYF.

V is TRBV6-6 and J is TRBJ2-1; 9 bases are a match to TRBD1. The CDR3 is 16 residues long. V was clipped by 3 bases and J by 5 bases; unmatched bases: 8. CDR1 and CDR2 from the germline V gene are MNHNY and SVGAGI (reference sequence). The chain's CDR3 is CASSYGTGRFHNEQFF. CDR3 in DNA: TGTGCCAGCAGTTATGGGACAGGGAGGTTCCACAATGAGCAGTTCTTC.

V and J are TRBV19 and TRBJ2-3, with 9 bases aligning to TRBD1. The germline V gene has CDR1 LNHDA and CDR2 SQIVND (reference sequence). The junction had 7 bases not matched to a gene; V was cut back by 5 bases and J by 4 bases. CDR3 length: 15 residues. CDR3 in amino acids: CASSDWDRDPDTQYF. The CDR3 DNA is TGTGCCAGTAGTGATTGGGACAGGGATCCAGATACGCAGTATTTT.

V is TRBV5-4 and J is TRBJ2-5; D is possibly TRBD1 (6 bases). Near its end, the DNA agrees better with TRBJ2-7, so the J call may be wrong. CDR1 and CDR2 (germline): SGHNT, YYREEE (reference sequence). CDR3 length equals 16 residues. The CDR3 region has the DNA TGTGCCAGCAGCGACCAAGCCGGGACACAAACCTACGAGCAGTACTTC. It is translated as CASSDQAGTQTYEQYF.

The gene calls are TRBV19 and TRBJ2-1; the match to TRBD2 covers 8 bases. The CDR3 consists of 15 residues. V was pared by 10 bases and J by 5 bases, with 13 bases of the junction left unmatched. CDR1 and CDR2 (germline): LNHDA, SQIVND (reference sequence). This chain's CDR3 is CATRLGTRINNEQFF. The CDR3 nucleotides read TGTGCCACCCGACTGGGGACTAGGATCAACAATGAGCAGTTCTTC. Based on the CDR3 plus reference TRBV19 and TRBJ2-1, the full variable domain is DGGITQSPKYLFRKEGQNVTLSCEQNLNHDAMYWYRQDPGQGLRLIYYSQIVNDFQKGDIAEGYSVSREKKESFPLTVTSAQKNPTAFYLCATRLGTRINNEQFFGPGTRLTVL.

The chain links TRBV25-1 to TRBJ1-3; no firm D call. The V end lost 2 bases, the J end lost 9 bases, and 11 bases lay between the germline ends. Germline-derived CDR1 and CDR2 are MGHDK and SYGVNS. The CDR3 runs 13 residues. The CDR3 spells CASSEPGVSTIYF. The CDR3 region has the DNA TGTGCCAGCAGTGAACCCGGGGTCAGCACCATATATTTT.

The chain joins TRBV5-6 to TRBJ1-3, with unresolved D. This CDR3 is 13 amino acids long. V was pared by 2 bases and J by 0 bases, with 3 bases between. Germline lookup yields CDR1 SGHDT and CDR2 YYEEEE. CDR3 protein: CASSFSSGNTIYF. CDR3 nucleotides: TGTGCCAGCAGCTTCAGCTCTGGAAACACCATATATTTT. Based on the CDR3 plus reference TRBV5-6 and TRBJ1-3, the full variable domain is DAGVTQSPTHLIKTRGQQVTLRCSPKSGHDTVSWYQQALGQGPQFIFQYYEEEERQRGNFPDRFSGHQFPNYSSELNVNALLLGDSALYLCASSFSSGNTIYFGEGSWLTVV.